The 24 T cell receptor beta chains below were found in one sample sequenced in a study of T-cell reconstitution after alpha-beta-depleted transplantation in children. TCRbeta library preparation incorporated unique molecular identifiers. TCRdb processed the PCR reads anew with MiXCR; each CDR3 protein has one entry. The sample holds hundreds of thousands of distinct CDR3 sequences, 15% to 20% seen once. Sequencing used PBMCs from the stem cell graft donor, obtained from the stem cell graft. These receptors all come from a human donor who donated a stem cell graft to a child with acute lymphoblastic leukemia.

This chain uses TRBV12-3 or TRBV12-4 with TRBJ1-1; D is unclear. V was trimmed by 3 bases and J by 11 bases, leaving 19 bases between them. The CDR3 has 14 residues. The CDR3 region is CASSLGGRLGLAFF. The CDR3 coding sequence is TGTGCCAGCAGTTTGGGCGGTAGGCTAGGGCTGGCTTTCTTT.

The CDR3 here is CSSRDGSYEQYF. The CDR3 nucleotides are TGCAGCTCCCGGGACGGTTCCTACGAGCAGTACTTC. The chain has TRBV29-1 and TRBJ2-7; D is tentatively TRBD1 or TRBD2 (5 bases each). Trimming pared 8 bases from V and 1 base from J, leaving 12 bases between. CDR3 length: 12 residues. CDR1 is SQVTM, CDR2 ANQGSEA, per germline.

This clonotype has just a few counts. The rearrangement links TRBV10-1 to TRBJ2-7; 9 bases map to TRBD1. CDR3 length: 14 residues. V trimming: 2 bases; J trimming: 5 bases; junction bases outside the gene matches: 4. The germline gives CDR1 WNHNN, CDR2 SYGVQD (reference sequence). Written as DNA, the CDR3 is TGCGCCAGCAGTGAGGGGGACAGGGTCAACGAGCAGTACTTC. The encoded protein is CASSEGDRVNEQYF.

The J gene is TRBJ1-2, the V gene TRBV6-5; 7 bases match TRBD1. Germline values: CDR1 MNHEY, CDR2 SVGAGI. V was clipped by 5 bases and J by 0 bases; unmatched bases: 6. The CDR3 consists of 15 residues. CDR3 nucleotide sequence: TGTGCCAGCAGTCCCCAAACAGGGGCTAACTATGGCTACACCTTC. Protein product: CASSPQTGANYGYTF.

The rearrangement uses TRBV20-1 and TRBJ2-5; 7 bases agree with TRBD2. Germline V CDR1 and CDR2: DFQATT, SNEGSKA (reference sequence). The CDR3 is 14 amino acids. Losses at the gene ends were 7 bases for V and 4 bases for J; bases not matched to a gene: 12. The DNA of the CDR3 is TGCAGTGTTCGCCCTCTGGGCGGGGGAGAGACCCAGTACTTC. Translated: CSVRPLGGGETQYF.

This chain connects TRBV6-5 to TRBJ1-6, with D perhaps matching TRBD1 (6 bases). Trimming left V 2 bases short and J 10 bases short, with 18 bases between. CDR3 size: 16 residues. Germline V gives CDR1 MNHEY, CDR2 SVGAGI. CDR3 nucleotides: TGTGCCAGCAGTTACACCCTATCAGCAGGGGACTCACCCCTCCACTTT. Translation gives CASSYTLSAGDSPLHF.

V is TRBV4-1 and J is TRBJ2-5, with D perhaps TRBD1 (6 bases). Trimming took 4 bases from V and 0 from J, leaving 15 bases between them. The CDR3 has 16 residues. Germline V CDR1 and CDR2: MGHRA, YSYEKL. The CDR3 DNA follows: TGCGCCAGCAGCCGTCCGGGACACCCGTACCAAGAGACCCAGTACTTC. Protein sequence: CASSRPGHPYQETQYF.

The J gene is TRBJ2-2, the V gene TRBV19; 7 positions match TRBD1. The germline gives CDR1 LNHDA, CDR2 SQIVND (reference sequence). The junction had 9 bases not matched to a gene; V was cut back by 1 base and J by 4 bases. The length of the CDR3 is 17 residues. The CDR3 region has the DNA TGTGCCAGTAGTATAGCTACAGGGGTTAGAAGCACCGGGGAGCTGTTTTTT. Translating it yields CASSIATGVRSTGELFF.

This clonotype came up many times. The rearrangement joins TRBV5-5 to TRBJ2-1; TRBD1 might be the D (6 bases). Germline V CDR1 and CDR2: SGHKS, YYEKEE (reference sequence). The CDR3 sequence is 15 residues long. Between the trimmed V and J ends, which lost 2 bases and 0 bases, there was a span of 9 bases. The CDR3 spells CASSFTGSSYNEQFF. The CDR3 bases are TGTGCCAGCAGCTTCACAGGGAGCTCCTACAATGAGCAGTTCTTC. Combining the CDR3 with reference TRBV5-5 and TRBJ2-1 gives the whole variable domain DAGVTQSPTHLIKTRGQQVTLRCSPISGHKSVSWYQQVLGQGPQFIFQYYEKEERGRGNFPDRFSARQFPNYSSELNVNALLLGDSALYLCASSFTGSSYNEQFFGPGTRLTVL.

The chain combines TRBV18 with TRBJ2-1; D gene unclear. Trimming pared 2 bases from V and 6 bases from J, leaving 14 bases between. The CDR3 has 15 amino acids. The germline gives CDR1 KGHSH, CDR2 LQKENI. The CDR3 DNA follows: TGTGCCAGCTCACCAGCATCAGTCGGAACCAATGAGCAGTTCTTC. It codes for CASSPASVGTNEQFF.

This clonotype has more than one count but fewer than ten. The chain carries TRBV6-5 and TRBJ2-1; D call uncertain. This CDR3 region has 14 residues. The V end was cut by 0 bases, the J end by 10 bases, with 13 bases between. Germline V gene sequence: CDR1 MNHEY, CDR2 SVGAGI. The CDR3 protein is CASSYSKTTEEQFF. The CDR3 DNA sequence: TGTGCCAGCAGTTACTCGAAGACGACGGAGGAGCAGTTCTTC.

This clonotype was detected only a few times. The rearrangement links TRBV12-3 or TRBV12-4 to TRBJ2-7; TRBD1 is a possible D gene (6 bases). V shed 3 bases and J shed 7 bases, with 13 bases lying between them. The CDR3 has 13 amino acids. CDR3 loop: CASSLSGADEQYF. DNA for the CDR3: TGTGCCAGCAGTTTGTCAGGGGCTGATGAGCAGTACTTC.

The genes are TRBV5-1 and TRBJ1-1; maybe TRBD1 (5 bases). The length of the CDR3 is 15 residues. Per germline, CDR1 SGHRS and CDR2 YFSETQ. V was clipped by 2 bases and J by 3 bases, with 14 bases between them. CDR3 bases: TGCGCCAGCAGCTTTGGGGGGGTAGCTCACACTGAAGCTTTCTTT. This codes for CASSFGGVAHTEAFF.

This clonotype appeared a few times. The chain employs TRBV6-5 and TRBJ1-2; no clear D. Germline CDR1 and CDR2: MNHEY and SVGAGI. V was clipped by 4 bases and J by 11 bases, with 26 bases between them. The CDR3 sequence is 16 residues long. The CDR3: CASSSTGSFPFLRYTF. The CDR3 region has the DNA TGTGCCAGCAGTTCAACTGGGTCGTTCCCCTTTCTTAGGTACACCTTC.

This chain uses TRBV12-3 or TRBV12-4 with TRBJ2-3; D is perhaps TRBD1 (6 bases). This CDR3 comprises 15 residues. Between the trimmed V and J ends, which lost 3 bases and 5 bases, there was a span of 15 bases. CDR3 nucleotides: TGTGCCAGCAGTTTTTGGTCCAGGGGTGTAGATACGCAGTATTTT. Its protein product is CASSFWSRGVDTQYF.

CDR3 region: CSARDPLAGHTGELFF. The CDR3 DNA reads as TGCAGTGCTAGAGATCCCCTAGCGGGACACACCGGGGAGCTGTTTTTT. The chain links TRBV20-1 to TRBJ2-2, with TRBD2 identical over 9 bases. With 0 bases clipped from V and 3 bases from J, the junction kept 5 bases outside the gene matches. The CDR3 has 16 residues. Germline-derived CDR1 and CDR2 are DFQATT and SNEGSKA (reference sequence).

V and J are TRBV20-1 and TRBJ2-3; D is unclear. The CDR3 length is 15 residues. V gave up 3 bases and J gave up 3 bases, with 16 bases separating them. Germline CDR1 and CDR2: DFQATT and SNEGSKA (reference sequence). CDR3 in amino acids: CSASVDLLITDTQYF. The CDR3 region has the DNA TGCAGTGCTAGTGTGGACCTCCTTATTACAGATACGCAGTATTTT.

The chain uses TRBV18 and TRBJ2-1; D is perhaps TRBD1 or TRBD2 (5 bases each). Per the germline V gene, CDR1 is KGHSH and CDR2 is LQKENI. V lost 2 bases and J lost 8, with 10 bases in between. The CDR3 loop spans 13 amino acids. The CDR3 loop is CASSPNWDDEQFF. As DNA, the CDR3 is TGTGCCAGCTCACCAAACTGGGACGATGAGCAGTTCTTC.

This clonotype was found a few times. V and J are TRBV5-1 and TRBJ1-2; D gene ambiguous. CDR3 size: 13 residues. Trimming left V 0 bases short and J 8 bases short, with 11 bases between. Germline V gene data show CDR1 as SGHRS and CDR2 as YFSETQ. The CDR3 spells CASSLATSDGYTF. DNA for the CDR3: TGCGCCAGCAGCTTGGCCACGTCAGACGGCTACACCTTC.

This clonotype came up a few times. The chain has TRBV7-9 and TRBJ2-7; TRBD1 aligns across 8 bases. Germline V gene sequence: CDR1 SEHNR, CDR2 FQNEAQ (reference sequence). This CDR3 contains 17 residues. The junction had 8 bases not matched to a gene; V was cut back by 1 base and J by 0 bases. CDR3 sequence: CASSLGDRILNSYEQYF. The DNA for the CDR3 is TGTGCCAGCAGCTTAGGGGACAGGATCTTAAACTCCTACGAGCAGTACTTC.

CDR3 amino acids: CASSVRTSSWREQFF. The CDR3, as DNA: TGTGCCAGCAGCGTCCGCACGTCCAGTTGGCGGGAGCAGTTCTTC. V usage is TRBV9 and J usage is TRBJ2-1; D not resolved. CDR1 SGDLS and CDR2 YYNGEE come from the germline V gene. Trimming took 2 bases from V and 10 from J, leaving 19 bases between them. The CDR3 is made up of 15 amino acids.

The DNA of the CDR3 is TGTGCCAGCAGTTCCGGCAGGGGGGGCTACAATGAGCAGTTCTTC. It specifies CASSSGRGGYNEQFF. The V gene is TRBV27, the J gene TRBJ2-1; D is tentatively TRBD1 or TRBD2 (7 bases each). Germline V lookup: CDR1 MNHEY, CDR2 SMNVEV (reference sequence). This CDR3 is 15 amino acids long. The ends were cut back, 4 bases at V and 3 bases at J, with 13 bases in the middle.

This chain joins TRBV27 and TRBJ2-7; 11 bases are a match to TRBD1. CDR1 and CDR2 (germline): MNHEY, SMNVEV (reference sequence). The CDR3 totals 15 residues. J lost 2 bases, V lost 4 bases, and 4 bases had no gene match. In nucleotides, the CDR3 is TGTGCCAGCAGTTACGGACAGGGGGCCACCTACGAGCAGTACTTC. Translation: CASSYGQGATYEQYF.

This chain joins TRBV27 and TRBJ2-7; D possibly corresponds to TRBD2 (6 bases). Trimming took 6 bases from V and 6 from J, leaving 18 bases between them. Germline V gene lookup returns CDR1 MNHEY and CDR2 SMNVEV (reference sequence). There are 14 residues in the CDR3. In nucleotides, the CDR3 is TGTGCCAGCAGACGGGAGTTGGGAGATGCCGAGCAGTACTTC. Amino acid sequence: CASRRELGDAEQYF.